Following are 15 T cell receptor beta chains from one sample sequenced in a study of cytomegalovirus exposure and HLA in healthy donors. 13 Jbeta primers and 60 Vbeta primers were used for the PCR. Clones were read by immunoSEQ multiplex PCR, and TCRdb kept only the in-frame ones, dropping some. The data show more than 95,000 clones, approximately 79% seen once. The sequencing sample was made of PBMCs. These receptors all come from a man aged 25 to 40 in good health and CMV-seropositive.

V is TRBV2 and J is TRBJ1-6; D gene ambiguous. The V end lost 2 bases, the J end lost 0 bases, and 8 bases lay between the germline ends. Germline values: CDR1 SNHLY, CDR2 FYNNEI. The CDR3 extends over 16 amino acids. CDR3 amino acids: CASSETASSYNSPLHF. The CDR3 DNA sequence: TGTGCCAGCAGTGAAACAGCCAGCTCCTATAATTCACCCCTCCACTTT.

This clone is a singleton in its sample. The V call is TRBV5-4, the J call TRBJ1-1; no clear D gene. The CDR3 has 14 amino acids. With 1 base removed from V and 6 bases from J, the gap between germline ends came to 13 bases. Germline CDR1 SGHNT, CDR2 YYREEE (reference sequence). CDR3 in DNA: TGTGCCAGCAGCTTGAATGGTCCGAGGGCTGAAGCTTTCTTT. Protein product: CASSLNGPRAEAFF.

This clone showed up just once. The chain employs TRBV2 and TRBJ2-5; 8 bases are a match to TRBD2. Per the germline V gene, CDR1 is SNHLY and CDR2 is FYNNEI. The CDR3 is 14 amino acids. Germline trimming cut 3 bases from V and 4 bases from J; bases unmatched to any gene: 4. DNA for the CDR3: TGTGCCAGCAGTGATCCAGCGGGGGCAGAGACCCAGTACTTC. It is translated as CASSDPAGAETQYF.

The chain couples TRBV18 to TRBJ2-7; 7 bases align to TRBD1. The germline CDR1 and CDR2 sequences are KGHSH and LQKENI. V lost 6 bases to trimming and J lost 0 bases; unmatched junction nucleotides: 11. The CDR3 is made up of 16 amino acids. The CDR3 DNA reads TGTGCCAGCTCCGAGACAGGGTACTCAAGCTCCTACGAGCAGTACTTC. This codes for CASSETGYSSSYEQYF.

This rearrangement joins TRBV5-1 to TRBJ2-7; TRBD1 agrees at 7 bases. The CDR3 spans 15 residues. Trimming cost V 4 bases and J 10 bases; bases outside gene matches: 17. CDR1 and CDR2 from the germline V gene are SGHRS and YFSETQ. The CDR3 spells CASSGQPDTGVGQYF. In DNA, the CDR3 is TGCGCCAGCAGCGGCCAGCCAGATACAGGGGTAGGACAGTACTTC.

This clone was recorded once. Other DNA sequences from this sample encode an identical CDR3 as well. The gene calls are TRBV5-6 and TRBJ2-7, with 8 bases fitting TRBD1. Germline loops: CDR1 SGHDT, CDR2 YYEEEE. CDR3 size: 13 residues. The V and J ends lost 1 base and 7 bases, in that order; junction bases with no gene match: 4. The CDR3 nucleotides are TGTGCCAGCAGCTTGCAGGGGGCCGAGGAGCAGTACTTC. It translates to CASSLQGAEEQYF.

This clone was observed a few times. CDR3 coding DNA: TGTGCCAGCAGCCTCCGAGGACAAAGCGATACGCAGTATTTT. It specifies CASSLRGQSDTQYF. The chain is built from TRBV7-9 and TRBJ2-3; maybe TRBD1 (5 bases). V was trimmed by 5 bases and J by 6 bases, leaving 15 bases between them. Germline V gene sequence: CDR1 SEHNR, CDR2 FQNEAQ (reference sequence). This CDR3 comprises 14 residues.

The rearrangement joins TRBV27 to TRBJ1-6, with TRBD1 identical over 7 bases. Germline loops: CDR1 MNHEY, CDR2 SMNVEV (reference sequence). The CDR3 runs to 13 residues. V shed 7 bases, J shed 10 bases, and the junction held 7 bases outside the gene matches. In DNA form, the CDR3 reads TGTGCCAGCACGACAGGGACCAGCTCACCCCTCCACTTT. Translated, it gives CASTTGTSSPLHF.

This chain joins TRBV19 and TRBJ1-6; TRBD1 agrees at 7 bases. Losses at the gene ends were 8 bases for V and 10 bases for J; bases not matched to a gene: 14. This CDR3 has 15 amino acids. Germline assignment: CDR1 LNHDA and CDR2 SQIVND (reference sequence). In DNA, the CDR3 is TGTGCCAGTGGCCTCGGGAGGGAGGGGGCGTCACCCCTCCACTTT. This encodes CASGLGREGASPLHF.

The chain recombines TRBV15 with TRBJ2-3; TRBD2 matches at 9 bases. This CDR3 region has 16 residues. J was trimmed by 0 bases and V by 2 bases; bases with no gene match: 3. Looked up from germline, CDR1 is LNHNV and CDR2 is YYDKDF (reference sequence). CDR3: CATSRIAGDSTDTQYF. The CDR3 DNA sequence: TGTGCCACCAGCAGAATAGCGGGAGATAGCACAGATACGCAGTATTTT.

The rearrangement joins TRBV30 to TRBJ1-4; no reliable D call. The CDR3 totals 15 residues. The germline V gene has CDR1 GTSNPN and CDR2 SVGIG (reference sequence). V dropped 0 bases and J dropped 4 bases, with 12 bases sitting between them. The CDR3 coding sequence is TGTGCCTGGAGTGTACGGCTGACTAGTAATGAAAAACTGTTTTTT. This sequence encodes CAWSVRLTSNEKLFF.

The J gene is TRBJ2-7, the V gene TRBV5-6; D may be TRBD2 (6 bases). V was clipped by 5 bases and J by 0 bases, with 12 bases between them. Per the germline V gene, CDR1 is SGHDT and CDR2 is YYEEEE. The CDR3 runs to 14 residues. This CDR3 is CASSSGLRSYEQYF. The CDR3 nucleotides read TGTGCCAGCAGTTCGGGACTCCGCTCCTACGAGCAGTACTTC.

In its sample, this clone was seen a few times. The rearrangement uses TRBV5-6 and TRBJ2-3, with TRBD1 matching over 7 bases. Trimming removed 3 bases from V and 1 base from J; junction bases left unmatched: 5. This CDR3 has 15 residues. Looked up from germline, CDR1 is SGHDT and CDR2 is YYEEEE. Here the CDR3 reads CASSSGQQGTDTQYF. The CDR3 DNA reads TGTGCCAGCAGCTCGGGACAGCAAGGCACAGATACGCAGTATTTT. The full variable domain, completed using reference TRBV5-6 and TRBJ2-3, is DAGVTQSPTHLIKTRGQQVTLRCSPKSGHDTVSWYQQALGQGPQFIFQYYEEEERQRGNFPDRFSGHQFPNYSSELNVNALLLGDSALYLCASSSGQQGTDTQYFGPGTRLTVL.

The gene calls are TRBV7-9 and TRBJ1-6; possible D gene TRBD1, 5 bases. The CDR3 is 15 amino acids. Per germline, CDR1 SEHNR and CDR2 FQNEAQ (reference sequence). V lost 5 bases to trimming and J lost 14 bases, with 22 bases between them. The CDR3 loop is CASSPMGHSLESLHF. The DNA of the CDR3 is TGTGCCAGCAGCCCTATGGGGCACTCCCTCGAATCCCTCCACTTT. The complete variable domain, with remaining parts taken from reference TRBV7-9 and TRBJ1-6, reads DTGVSQNPRHKITKRGQNVTFRCDPISEHNRLYWYRQTLGQGPEFLTYFQNEAQLEKSRLLSDRFSAERPKGSFSTLEIQRTEQGDSAMYLCASSPMGHSLESLHFGNGTRLTVT.

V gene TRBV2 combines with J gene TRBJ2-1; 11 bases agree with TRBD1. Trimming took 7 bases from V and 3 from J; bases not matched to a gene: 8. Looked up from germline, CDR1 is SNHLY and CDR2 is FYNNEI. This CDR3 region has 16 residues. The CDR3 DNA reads TGTGCCAGCACCTCCGGGACAGGGGGAATCTACAATGAGCAGTTCTTC. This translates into CASTSGTGGIYNEQFF.